These 22 T cell receptor beta chains originate from one sample sequenced in a study of blood T cell repertoires in COVID-19. Profiled with immunoSEQ multiplex PCR; TCRdb holds only in-frame clones, not every one. The repertoire holds 200,000 to 300,000 clones, roughly 88% seen once, with around 1.5% in the top ten. Sequencing was done on a sample of peripheral blood. These receptors came from a man aged 80 or over with acute or convalescent COVID-19.

This chain links TRBV6-5 with TRBJ2-1; no definite D call. Trimming took off 7 bases at V and 5 bases at J, with 15 bases between the two ends. CDR1 and CDR2 (germline): MNHEY, SVGAGI. The CDR3 has 14 residues. CDR3 loop: CASIRDNTDNEQFF. CDR3 nucleotide sequence: TGTGCCAGCATAAGAGACAACACCGACAATGAGCAGTTCTTC.

This clone has a single count. This chain joins TRBV4-3 and TRBJ1-4; D may be TRBD1 (6 bases). The CDR3 totals 17 residues. V shed 4 bases and J shed 3 bases, with 18 bases lying between them. CDR1 is LGHNA, CDR2 YSLEER, per germline. In nucleotides, the CDR3 is TGCGCCAGCAGCCTCCCGGCTCGGGGGGCGGCTAATGAAAAACTGTTTTTT. It specifies CASSLPARGAANEKLFF.

This chain uses TRBV5-4 with TRBJ2-3; 7 nucleotides align to TRBD1. V lost 4 bases and J lost 0; bases outside the gene matches: 8. This CDR3 has 16 amino acids. Germline V gene data show CDR1 as SGHNT and CDR2 as YYREEE (reference sequence). The CDR3 is CASSLEGGGSTDTQYF. Here the CDR3 DNA reads TGTGCCAGCAGCCTGGAAGGGGGCGGTAGCACAGATACGCAGTATTTT.

The J gene is TRBJ1-2, the V gene TRBV27, with 9 bases fitting TRBD1. V lost 6 bases, J lost 0 bases, and 5 bases stayed unmatched. This CDR3 has 15 residues. Germline CDR1 reads MNHEY; CDR2 reads SMNVEV (reference sequence). CDR3 in amino acids: CASRGTGRSNYGYTF. The CDR3 DNA reads TGTGCCAGCAGGGGGACAGGGAGGTCTAACTATGGCTACACCTTC.

V and J are TRBV20-1 and TRBJ1-2; D not resolved. Germline loops: CDR1 DFQATT, CDR2 SNEGSKA (reference sequence). The CDR3 sequence is 9 residues long. Trimming took 2 bases from V and 7 from J, leaving 2 bases between them. The CDR3 bases are TGCAGTGCTAGACTTGGCTACACCTTC. Protein: CSARLGYTF.

The chain links TRBV29-1 to TRBJ2-2; the match to TRBD2 covers 7 bases. V gave up 4 bases and J gave up 7 bases; unmatched junction bases: 3. In germline, CDR1 is SQVTM, CDR2 ANQGSEA. The CDR3 consists of 12 residues. As DNA, the CDR3 is TGCAGCGTTGGGCTAGCGGTCGGGGAGCTGTTTTTT. It codes for CSVGLAVGELFF.

This chain links TRBV5-1 with TRBJ1-2, with 7 nucleotides matching TRBD1. This CDR3 region has 13 residues. Trimming cost V 0 bases and J 4 bases; bases outside gene matches: 0. Per the germline V gene, CDR1 is SGHRS and CDR2 is YFSETQ. CDR3 in amino acids: CASSLEGAYGYTF. CDR3 DNA sequence: TGCGCCAGCAGCTTGGAGGGGGCCTATGGCTACACCTTC. The full variable domain, completed using reference TRBV5-1 and TRBJ1-2, is KAGVTQTPRYLIKTRGQQVTLSCSPISGHRSVSWYQQTPGQGLQFLFEYFSETQRNKGNFPGRFSGRQFSNSRSEMNVSTLELGDSALYLCASSLEGAYGYTFGSGTRLTVV.

This chain connects TRBV6-2 or TRBV6-3 to TRBJ2-7, with D hard to call. Germline loops: CDR1 MNHEY, CDR2 SVGEGT. The CDR3 is 14 amino acids. The V gene lost 6 bases and the J gene lost 2 bases, with 14 bases spanning the gap. CDR3 region: CASSSRVSPYEQYF. DNA for the CDR3: TGTGCCAGCAGCTCACGAGTTTCTCCCTACGAGCAGTACTTC.

V and J are TRBV6-6 and TRBJ2-7; 7 positions agree with TRBD2. CDR3 length equals 15 residues. V dropped 7 bases and J dropped 0; count of bases not matched to a gene: 9. From germline, CDR1 is MNHNY and CDR2 SVGAGI (reference sequence). CDR3 sequence reads: CASTPRGGHSYEQYF. In DNA, the CDR3 is TGTGCCAGCACCCCCCGGGGAGGGCACTCCTACGAGCAGTACTTC.

With regard to this clone: One junction end does not reproduce the germline sequence, and a read error may be involved. The gene calls are TRBV7-7 and TRBJ2-3, with 10 bases fitting TRBD2. This CDR3 has 15 residues. CDR1 is SSHAT and CDR2 is FNYEAQ in the germline V gene (reference sequence). The CDR3 nucleotides read TGTGCTAGCAGCTTAGGATCAGCGGGGGGGGATACGCAGTATTTT. It specifies CASSLGSAGGDTQYF.

The gene calls are TRBV7-9 and TRBJ2-2; weak D call: TRBD2 (5 bases). Looked up from germline, CDR1 is SEHNR and CDR2 is FQNEAQ (reference sequence). The V end lost 0 bases, the J end lost 7 bases, and 9 bases lay between the germline ends. This CDR3 comprises 14 residues. CDR3: CASSLAGRDGELFF. The CDR3 DNA reads as TGTGCCAGCAGCTTAGCGGGGAGAGACGGGGAGCTGTTTTTT.

The rearrangement links TRBV25-1 to TRBJ2-2, with 9 bases that match TRBD1. Germline lookup yields CDR1 MGHDK and CDR2 SYGVNS. J lost 7 bases, V lost 6 bases, and 12 bases had no gene match. The CDR3 runs to 16 residues. The CDR3 is CASSAPSGQGVGELFF. DNA of the CDR3: TGTGCCAGCAGCGCCCCCTCGGGACAGGGCGTCGGGGAGCTGTTTTTT.

The genes are TRBV28 and TRBJ2-2; possible D gene TRBD2, 6 bases. V gave up 4 bases and J gave up 3 bases, with 12 bases separating them. CDR1 and CDR2 from the germline V gene are MDHEN and SYDVKM. CDR3 length equals 15 residues. The chain's CDR3 is CASSSGGRDTGELFF. Here the CDR3 DNA reads TGTGCCAGCAGTTCTGGAGGGAGAGACACCGGGGAGCTGTTTTTT.

The chain uses TRBV7-9 and TRBJ2-5, with 11 bases lining up with TRBD2. Losses at the gene ends were 3 bases for V and 5 bases for J; bases not matched to a gene: 8. This CDR3 region has 16 residues. Germline V gives CDR1 SEHNR, CDR2 FQNEAQ (reference sequence). The CDR3 sequence: CASSFHSGGALETQYF. The CDR3 nucleotides are TGTGCCAGCAGCTTCCATAGCGGGGGGGCTTTGGAGACCCAGTACTTC.

This clone is a singleton in its sample. V is TRBV3-1 (or the pseudogene TRBV3-2) and J is TRBJ2-3; TRBD2 matches at 9 bases. CDR3 length: 15 amino acids. Trimming took 1 base from V and 6 from J; bases not matched to a gene: 5. Germline assignment: CDR1 LGHDT and CDR2 YNNKEL (reference sequence). The CDR3, as DNA: TGTGCCAGCAGCCAAGCGGGACTAGCAAGGGATACGCAGTATTTT. This codes for CASSQAGLARDTQYF.

This clone came up once. The chain carries TRBV4-3 and TRBJ2-2, with 7 bases fitting TRBD1. V dropped 0 bases and J dropped 6; count of bases not matched to a gene: 7. CDR1 LGHNA and CDR2 YSLEER come from the germline V gene. This CDR3 contains 16 residues. CDR3 nucleotide sequence: TGCGCCAGCAGCCAAGATAGTCGACAGGGTTCCGGGGAGCTGTTTTTT. Translation gives CASSQDSRQGSGELFF.

The gene calls are TRBV19 and TRBJ2-3; 11 bases fit TRBD1. This CDR3 has 18 amino acids. Trimming at V came to 5 bases and at J to 0 bases, leaving 10 bases not matched to a gene. Germline lookup yields CDR1 LNHDA and CDR2 SQIVND (reference sequence). CDR3 coding DNA: TGTGCCAGTAGTTCGCGGACAGGGGGCACAGCTAGCACAGATACGCAGTATTTT. Amino acids: CASSSRTGGTASTDTQYF.

The chain combines TRBV29-1 with TRBJ2-6, with D uncertain. The CDR3 sequence is 13 residues long. V shed 8 bases and J shed 0 bases, with 8 bases lying between them. Germline V gene sequence: CDR1 SQVTM, CDR2 ANQGSEA. The CDR3 sequence is CSYRSSGANVLTF. In DNA form, the CDR3 reads TGCAGCTACCGGAGCTCTGGGGCCAACGTCCTGACTTTC.

In this sample, this clone turned up once. The chain combines TRBV24-1 with TRBJ2-2; D uncertain. CDR1 is KGHDR, CDR2 SFDVKD, per germline. The CDR3 consists of 14 residues. V dropped 5 bases and J dropped 1 base, with 7 bases sitting between them. The CDR3 DNA follows: TGTGCCACCAGTGTCCGAGGGAACACCGGGGAGCTGTTTTTT. As protein: CATSVRGNTGELFF.

The rearrangement joins TRBV19 to TRBJ1-2; possibly TRBD1 for D (5 bases). The V end was cut by 5 bases, the J end by 3 bases, with 13 bases between. The CDR3 length is 14 residues. Germline loops: CDR1 LNHDA, CDR2 SQIVND (reference sequence). CDR3 sequence: CASSPVGADYGYTF. The CDR3 DNA reads TGTGCCAGTAGTCCCGTTGGGGCCGACTATGGCTACACCTTC.

This CDR3 is CASSHRQTKMMNTEAFF. The CDR3 bases are TGTGCCAGCTCTCACAGACAGACGAAAATGATGAACACTGAAGCTTTCTTT. This chain joins TRBV18 and TRBJ1-1, with a tentative D call TRBD1 (5 bases). This CDR3 has 17 amino acids. Looked up from germline, CDR1 is KGHSH and CDR2 is LQKENI. With 6 bases removed from V and 0 bases from J, the gap between germline ends came to 20 bases.

This clone was counted a single time. This sequence joins TRBV5-5 and TRBJ1-1, with D tentatively TRBD1 (5 bases). This CDR3 is built from 15 residues. Germline lookup yields CDR1 SGHKS and CDR2 YYEKEE (reference sequence). V gave up 4 bases and J gave up 1 base, with 14 bases separating them. CDR3 sequence: CASSRMGGSNTEAFF. In nucleotides, the CDR3 is TGTGCCAGCAGCCGGATGGGGGGGTCGAACACTGAAGCTTTCTTT.